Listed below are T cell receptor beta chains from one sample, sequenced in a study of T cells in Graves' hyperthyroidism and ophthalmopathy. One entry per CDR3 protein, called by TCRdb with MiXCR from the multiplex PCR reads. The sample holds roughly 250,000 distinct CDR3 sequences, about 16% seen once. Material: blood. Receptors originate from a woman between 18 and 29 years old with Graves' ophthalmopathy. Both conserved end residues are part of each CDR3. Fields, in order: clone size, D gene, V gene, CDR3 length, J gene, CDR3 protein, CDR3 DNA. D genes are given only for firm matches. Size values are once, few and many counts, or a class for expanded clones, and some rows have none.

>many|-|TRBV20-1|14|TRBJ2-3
CSTRDRTPKDTQYF
TGCAGTACTAGAGATAGGACACCCAAAGATACGCAGTATTTT
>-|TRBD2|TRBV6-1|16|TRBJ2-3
CASSPVEAGGTDTQYF
TGTGCCAGCAGCCCGGTAGAAGCGGGGGGCACAGATACGCAGTATTTT
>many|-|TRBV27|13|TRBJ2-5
CASSLSEWETQYF
TGTGCCAGCAGTTTATCGGAATGGGAGACCCAGTACTTC
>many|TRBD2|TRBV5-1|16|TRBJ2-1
CASSLGAGAVGDEQFF
TGCGCCAGCAGCTTGGGAGCGGGGGCTGTTGGGGATGAGCAGTTCTTC
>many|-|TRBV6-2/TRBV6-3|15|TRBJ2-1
CASSYASLDFGEQFF
TGTGCCAGCAGTTACGCCTCCCTGGATTTCGGTGAGCAGTTCTTC
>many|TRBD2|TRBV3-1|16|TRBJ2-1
CASSQDLRTSTDEQFF
TGTGCCAGCAGCCAAGATCTTAGGACTAGCACGGATGAGCAGTTCTTC
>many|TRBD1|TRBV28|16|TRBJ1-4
CASSSSWGQVNEKLFF
TGTGCCAGCAGTTCATCCTGGGGACAGGTTAATGAAAAACTGTTTTTT
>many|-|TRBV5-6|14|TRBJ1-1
CASSQVGRNTEAFF
TGTGCCAGCAGCCAGGTAGGACGGAACACTGAAGCTTTCTTT
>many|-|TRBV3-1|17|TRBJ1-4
CASSQALSDWRREKLFF
TGTGCCAGCAGCCAAGCTCTCTCCGATTGGCGGCGGGAAAAACTGTTTTTT
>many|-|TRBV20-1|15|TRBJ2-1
CSARIRGKGVNEQFF
TGCAGTGCTAGGATCCGCGGAAAGGGGGTCAATGAGCAGTTCTTC
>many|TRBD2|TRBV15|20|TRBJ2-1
CATSLQTGLAGGRSYNEQFF
TGTGCCACCAGCCTCCAAACGGGACTAGCGGGAGGGCGCTCCTACAATGAGCAGTTCTTC
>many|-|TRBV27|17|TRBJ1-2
CATKPRDLIRENYGYTF
TGTGCCACCAAGCCGAGGGATTTAATTAGGGAAAACTATGGCTACACCTTC
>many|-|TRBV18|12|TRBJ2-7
CASSPSSYEQYF
TGTGCCAGCAGCCCTAGCTCCTACGAGCAGTACTTC
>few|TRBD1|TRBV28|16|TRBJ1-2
CASSELVPDRGFGYTF
TGTGCCAGCAGTGAGCTGGTCCCGGACAGGGGGTTTGGCTACACCTTC
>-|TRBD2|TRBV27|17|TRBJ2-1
CASSPASGSNIGNEQFF
TGTGCCAGCAGCCCGGCCAGCGGGAGCAATATTGGCAATGAGCAGTTCTTC
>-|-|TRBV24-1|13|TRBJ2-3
CATSDSQADTQYF
TGTGCCACCAGTGATTCCCAAGCAGATACGCAGTATTTT
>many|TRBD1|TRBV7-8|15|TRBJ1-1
CASSPTGQGLTEAFF
TGTGCCAGCAGCCCCACCGGACAGGGACTTACTGAAGCTTTCTTT
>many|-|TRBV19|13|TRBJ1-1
CASTPRGERRAFF
TGTGCCAGTACCCCCCGGGGGGAAAGGCGTGCTTTCTTT
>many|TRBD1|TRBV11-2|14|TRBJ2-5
CASRPQGPGETQYF
TGTGCCAGCAGACCACAGGGGCCGGGGGAGACCCAGTACTTC
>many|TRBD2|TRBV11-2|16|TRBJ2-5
CASSSRVAGIQETQYF
TGTGCCAGCAGCTCACGGGTAGCGGGCATCCAAGAGACCCAGTACTTC
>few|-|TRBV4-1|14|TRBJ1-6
CASSQGPAGSPLHF
TGCGCCAGCAGCCAAGGGCCGGCGGGTTCACCCCTCCACTTT
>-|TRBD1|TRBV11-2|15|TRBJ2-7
CASSLERTGVSEQYF
TGTGCCAGCAGCTTAGAACGGACAGGGGTGTCCGAGCAGTACTTC
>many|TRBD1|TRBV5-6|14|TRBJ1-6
CASTSGDRGSPLHF
TGTGCCAGCACCTCCGGGGACAGGGGTTCACCCCTCCACTTT
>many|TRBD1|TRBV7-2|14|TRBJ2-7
CASSRDRGRREQYF
TGTGCCAGCAGCCGAGACAGGGGTAGGCGCGAGCAGTACTTC
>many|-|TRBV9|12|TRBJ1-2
CASSSLSYGYTF
TGTGCCAGCAGCTCTCTCAGCTATGGCTACACCTTC
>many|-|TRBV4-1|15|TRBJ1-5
CASSQAERRNQPQHF
TGCGCCAGCAGCCAAGCCGAACGTCGCAATCAGCCCCAGCATTTT
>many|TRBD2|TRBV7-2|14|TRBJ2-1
CASRTSGSYNEQFF
TGTGCCAGCAGGACTAGCGGATCCTACAATGAGCAGTTCTTC
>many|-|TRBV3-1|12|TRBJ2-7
CASSDYSYEQYF
TGTGCCAGCAGCGACTACTCCTACGAGCAGTACTTC
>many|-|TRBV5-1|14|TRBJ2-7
CASSLRGTYYEQYF
TGCGCCAGCAGCTTGCGGGGGACATACTACGAGCAGTACTTC
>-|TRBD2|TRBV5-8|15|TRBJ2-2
CASSLAGEYTGELFF
TGTGCCAGCAGCCTAGCGGGAGAATACACCGGGGAGCTGTTTTTT
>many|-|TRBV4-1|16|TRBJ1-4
CASSQVSPGWDEKLFF
TGCGCCAGCAGCCAAGTCTCTCCTGGGTGGGATGAAAAACTGTTTTTT
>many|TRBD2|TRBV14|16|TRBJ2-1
CASSRTGLAGSNEQFF
TGTGCCAGCAGCCGCACTGGACTAGCGGGGAGTAATGAGCAGTTCTTC
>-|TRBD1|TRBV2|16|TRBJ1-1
CASTRRQGTPNAEAFF
TGTGCCAGCACCCGAAGACAGGGGACCCCAAACGCTGAAGCTTTCTTT
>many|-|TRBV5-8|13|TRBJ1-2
CASSLETAYGYTF
TGTGCCAGCAGCTTGGAGACAGCCTATGGCTACACCTTC
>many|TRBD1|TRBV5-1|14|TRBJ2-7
CASSLTGELDEQYF
TGCGCCAGCAGCTTGACAGGGGAGCTGGACGAGCAGTACTTC
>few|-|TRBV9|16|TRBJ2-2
CASSVEIGPNTGELFF
TGTGCCAGCAGCGTAGAGATCGGACCGAACACCGGGGAGCTGTTTTTT
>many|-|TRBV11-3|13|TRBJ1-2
CASSLATDYGYTF
TGTGCCAGCAGCTTGGCGACAGACTATGGCTACACCTTC
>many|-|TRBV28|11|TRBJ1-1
CASIKRTEAFF
TGTGCCAGCATCAAACGGACTGAAGCTTTCTTT
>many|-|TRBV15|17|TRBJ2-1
CATSSLRGDNLGNEQFF
TGTGCCACCAGCAGTCTAAGAGGGGACAATCTTGGAAATGAGCAGTTCTTC
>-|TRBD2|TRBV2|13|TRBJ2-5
CASSEASGRGEYF
TGTGCCAGCAGTGAGGCTAGCGGGAGGGGGGAGTACTTC
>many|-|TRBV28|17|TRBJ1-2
CASSGGGTPQKGYGYTF
TGTGCCAGCAGTGGCGGGGGGACTCCTCAGAAGGGCTATGGCTACACCTTC
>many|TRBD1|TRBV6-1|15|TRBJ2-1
CASSWGQEYYNEQFF
TGTGCCAGCAGTTGGGGACAGGAATACTACAATGAGCAGTTCTTC
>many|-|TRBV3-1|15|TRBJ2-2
CASSRLDKQRGELFF
TGTGCCAGCAGCCGATTGGACAAGCAGAGAGGGGAGCTGTTTTTT
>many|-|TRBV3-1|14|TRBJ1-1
CASSQGRVLTEAFF
TGTGCCAGCAGCCAAGGAAGGGTCCTCACTGAAGCTTTCTTT
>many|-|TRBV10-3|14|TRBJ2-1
CAIRDKSSYNEQFF
TGTGCCATCAGGGACAAGAGCTCCTACAATGAGCAGTTCTTC
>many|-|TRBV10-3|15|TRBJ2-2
CAISESPQWTGELFF
TGTGCCATCAGTGAGTCACCACAATGGACCGGGGAGCTGTTTTTT
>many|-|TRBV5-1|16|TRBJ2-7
CASSLISLGELYEQYF
TGCGCCAGCAGCTTGATCTCATTGGGCGAACTGTACGAGCAGTACTTC
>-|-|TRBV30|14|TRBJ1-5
CAWSVRSSNQPQHF
TGTGCCTGGAGTGTACGCAGTAGCAATCAGCCCCAGCATTTT
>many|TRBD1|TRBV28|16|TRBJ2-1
CASSRMLTGTIGEQFF
TGTGCCAGCAGTCGCATGCTGACAGGGACAATTGGGGAGCAGTTCTTC
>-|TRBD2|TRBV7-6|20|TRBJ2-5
CASSLFTGGSGGIDSETQYF
TGTGCCAGCAGCTTATTTACAGGCGGGAGCGGGGGGATAGATTCAGAGACCCAGTACTTC
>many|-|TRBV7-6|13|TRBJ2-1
CASSLALIGEQFF
TGTGCCAGCAGCTTAGCGCTGATTGGTGAGCAGTTCTTC